What follows is one T cell receptor beta chain and its context. This entry comes from a study of blood T cell repertoires in COVID-19. On the study more broadly: Samples representing acute and convalescent COVID-19 were sourced from the United States, Italy and Spain.

Source study methods: Reference gene primer amplification gave estimated nucleated cell counts. Data came from immunoSEQ multiplex PCR; TCRdb stores just in-frame clones and leaves some out. V, J and clone size derive from that table, while D and trimming were established from the DNA sequence. The data show approximately 350,000 clones, roughly 90% seen once. Sequenced sample: peripheral blood. This clonotype was obtained from a man aged 40-49 years with acute or convalescent COVID-19.

The CDR3 sequence: CASSKTGGYRETQYF. The CDR3, as DNA: TGTGCCAGCAGCAAGACAGGGGGATACCGGGAGACCCAGTACTTC. V and J are TRBV5-8 and TRBJ2-5, with TRBD1 matching over 9 bases. This CDR3 has 15 residues. Germline V gene data show CDR1 as SGHTS and CDR2 as YDEGEE. The trim removed 4 bases at V and 5 bases at J, leaving 9 bases unmatched.